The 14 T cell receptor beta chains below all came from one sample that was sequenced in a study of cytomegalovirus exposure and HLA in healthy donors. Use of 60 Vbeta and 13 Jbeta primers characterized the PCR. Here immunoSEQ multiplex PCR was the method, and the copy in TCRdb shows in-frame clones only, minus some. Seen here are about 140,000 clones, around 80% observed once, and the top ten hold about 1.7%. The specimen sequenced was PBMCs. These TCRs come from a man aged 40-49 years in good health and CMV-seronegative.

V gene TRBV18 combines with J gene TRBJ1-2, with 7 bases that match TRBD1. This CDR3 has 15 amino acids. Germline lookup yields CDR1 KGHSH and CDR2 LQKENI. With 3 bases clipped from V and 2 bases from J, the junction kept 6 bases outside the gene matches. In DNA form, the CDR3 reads TGTGCCAGCTCACCGGAGGGGGCGGAAAACTATGGCTACACCTTC. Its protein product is CASSPEGAENYGYTF.

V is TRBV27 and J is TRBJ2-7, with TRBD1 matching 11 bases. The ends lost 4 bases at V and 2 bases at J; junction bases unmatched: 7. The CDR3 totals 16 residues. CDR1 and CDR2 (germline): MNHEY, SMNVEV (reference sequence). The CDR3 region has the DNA TGTGCCAGCAGTTGGACAGGGGGCGGTAGGACCTACGAGCAGTACTTC. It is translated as CASSWTGGGRTYEQYF.

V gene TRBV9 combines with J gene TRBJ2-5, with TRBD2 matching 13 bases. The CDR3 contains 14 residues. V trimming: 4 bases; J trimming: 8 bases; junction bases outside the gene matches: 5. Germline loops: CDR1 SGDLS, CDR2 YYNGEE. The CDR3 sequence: CASSPGTSGDTQYF. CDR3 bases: TGTGCCAGCAGCCCCGGGACTAGCGGGGACACCCAGTACTTC. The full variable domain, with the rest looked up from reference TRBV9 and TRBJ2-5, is DSGVTQTPKHLITATGQRVTLRCSPRSGDLSVYWYQQSLDQGLQFLIQYYNGEERAKGNILERFSAQQFPDLHSELNLSSLELGDSALYFCASSPGTSGDTQYFGPGTRLLVL.

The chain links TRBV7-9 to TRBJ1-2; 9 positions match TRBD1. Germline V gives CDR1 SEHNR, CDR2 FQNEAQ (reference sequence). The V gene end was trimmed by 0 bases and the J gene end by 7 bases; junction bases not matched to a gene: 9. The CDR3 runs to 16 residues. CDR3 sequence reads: CASSLALGQGISGYTF. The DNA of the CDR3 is TGTGCCAGCAGCTTAGCGCTGGGACAGGGAATTAGTGGCTACACCTTC.

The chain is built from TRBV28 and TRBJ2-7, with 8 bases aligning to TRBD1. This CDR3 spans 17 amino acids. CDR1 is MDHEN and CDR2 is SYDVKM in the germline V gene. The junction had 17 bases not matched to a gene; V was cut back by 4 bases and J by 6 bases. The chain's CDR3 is CASSSLTDRGGVFEQYF. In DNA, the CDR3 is TGTGCCAGCAGTTCCCTTACTGACAGGGGAGGAGTCTTCGAGCAGTACTTC.

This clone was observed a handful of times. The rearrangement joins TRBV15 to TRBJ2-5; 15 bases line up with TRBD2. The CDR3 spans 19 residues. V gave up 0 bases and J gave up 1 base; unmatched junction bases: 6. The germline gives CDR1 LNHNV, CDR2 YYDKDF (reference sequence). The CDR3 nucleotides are TGTGCCACCAGCAGAGATGGGGGGACTAGCGGGAGGTTCCAAGAGACCCAGTACTTC. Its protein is CATSRDGGTSGRFQETQYF.

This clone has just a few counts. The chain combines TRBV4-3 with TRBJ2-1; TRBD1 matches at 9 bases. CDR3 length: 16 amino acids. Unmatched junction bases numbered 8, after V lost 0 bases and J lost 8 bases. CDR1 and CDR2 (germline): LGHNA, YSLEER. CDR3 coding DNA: TGCGCCAGCAGCCAAGAATGGGAGACAGGGGGACATGAGCAGTTCTTC. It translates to CASSQEWETGGHEQFF.

As DNA, the CDR3 is TGTGCCAGCAGCGGGACAGGGTCCGGAAACACCATATATTTT. This sequence encodes CASSGTGSGNTIYF. This chain connects TRBV9 to TRBJ1-3; 8 bases are a match to TRBD1. Germline lookup yields CDR1 SGDLS and CDR2 YYNGEE. V was pared by 3 bases and J by 4 bases, with 3 bases of the junction left unmatched. This CDR3 region has 14 residues. The entire variable domain, with the rest obtained from reference TRBV9 and TRBJ1-3, is as follows: DSGVTQTPKHLITATGQRVTLRCSPRSGDLSVYWYQQSLDQGLQFLIQYYNGEERAKGNILERFSAQQFPDLHSELNLSSLELGDSALYFCASSGTGSGNTIYFGEGSWLTVV.

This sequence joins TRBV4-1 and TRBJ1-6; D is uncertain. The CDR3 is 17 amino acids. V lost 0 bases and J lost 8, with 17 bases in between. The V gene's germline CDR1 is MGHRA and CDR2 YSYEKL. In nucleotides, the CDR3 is TGCGCCAGCAGCCAAGATGGAGGGTTCGTGGGATATTCACCCCTCCACTTT. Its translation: CASSQDGGFVGYSPLHF.

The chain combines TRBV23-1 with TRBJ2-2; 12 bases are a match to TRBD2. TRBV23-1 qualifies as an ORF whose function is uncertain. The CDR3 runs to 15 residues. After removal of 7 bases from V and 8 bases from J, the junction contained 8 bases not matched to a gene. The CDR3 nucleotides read TGCGCCAGCATTCACACTAGCGGGAGGTCTGGGGAGCTGTTTTTT. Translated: CASIHTSGRSGELFF.

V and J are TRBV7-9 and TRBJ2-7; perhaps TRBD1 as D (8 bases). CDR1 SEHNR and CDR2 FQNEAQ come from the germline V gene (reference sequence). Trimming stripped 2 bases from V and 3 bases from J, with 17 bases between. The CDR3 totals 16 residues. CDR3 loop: CASSLYSTGGDYEQYF. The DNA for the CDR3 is TGTGCCAGCAGCTTATACTCCACAGGGGGGGACTACGAGCAGTACTTC.

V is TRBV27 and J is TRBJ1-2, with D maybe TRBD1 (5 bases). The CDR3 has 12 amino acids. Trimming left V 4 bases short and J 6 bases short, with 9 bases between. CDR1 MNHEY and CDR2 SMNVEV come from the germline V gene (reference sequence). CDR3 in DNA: TGTGCCAGCAGTTCTCAGGGTGATGGCTACACCTTC. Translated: CASSSQGDGYTF.

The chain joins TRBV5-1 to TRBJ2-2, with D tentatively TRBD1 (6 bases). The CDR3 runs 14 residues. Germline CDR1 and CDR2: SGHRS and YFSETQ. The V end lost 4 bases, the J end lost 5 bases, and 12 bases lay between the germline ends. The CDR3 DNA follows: TGCGCCAGCAGCACCCTACAGGGTACCGGGGAGCTGTTTTTT. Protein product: CASSTLQGTGELFF.

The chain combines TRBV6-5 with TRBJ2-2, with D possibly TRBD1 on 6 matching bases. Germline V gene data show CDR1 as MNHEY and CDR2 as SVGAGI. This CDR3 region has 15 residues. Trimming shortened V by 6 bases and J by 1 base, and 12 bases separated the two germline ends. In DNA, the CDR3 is TGTGCCAGCAGCCGTGACAGGAGGAACACCGGGGAGCTGTTTTTT. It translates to CASSRDRRNTGELFF.